These 26 T cell receptor beta chains originate from one sample sequenced in a study of CD8+ T cells in alopecia areata. Treatment denoted: oral pan-JAK inhibitor, 5-10 mg twice daily. The sequencing template was cDNA reverse transcribed from extracted RNA. The table came from immunoSEQ multiplex PCR; TCRdb's copy has only in-frame clones and leaves some out. Counted here are roughly 220,000 clones, over 60% occurring once; the ten biggest clones make up around 1.3%. The sample consisted of CD4+ T cells sorted from blood, taken around week 44, from a patient treated with tofacitinib. The receptor set was obtained from a human donor with alopecia areata.

The V gene is TRBV30, the J gene TRBJ1-1, with a tentative D call TRBD1 (5 bases). V lost 2 bases to trimming and J lost 8 bases, with 9 bases between them. The CDR3 consists of 11 residues. Germline CDR1 reads GTSNPN; CDR2 reads SVGIG (reference sequence). The CDR3 sequence: CAWSPREEAFF. Written as DNA, the CDR3 is TGTGCCTGGAGTCCCAGGGAGGAAGCTTTCTTT.

The V gene is TRBV30, the J gene TRBJ1-2; D unclear. Germline V gene lookup returns CDR1 GTSNPN and CDR2 SVGIG (reference sequence). The length of the CDR3 is 13 residues. Trimming took 2 bases from V and 7 from J, leaving 14 bases between them. CDR3 residues: CAWSFLAAAGYTF. The CDR3 nucleotides are TGTGCCTGGAGTTTCTTGGCGGCGGCTGGCTACACCTTC. The whole variable domain, remainder taken from reference TRBV30 and TRBJ1-2, is SQTIHQWPATLVQPVGSPLSLECTVEGTSNPNLYWYRQAAGRGLQLLFYSVGIGQISSEVPQNLSASRPQDRQFILSSKKLLLSDSGFYLCAWSFLAAAGYTFGSGTRLTVV.

The V call is TRBV7-9, the J call TRBJ2-7; D perhaps matches TRBD1 (6 bases). CDR3 size: 15 residues. Trimming left V 2 bases short and J 5 bases short, with 16 bases between. Germline lookup yields CDR1 SEHNR and CDR2 FQNEAQ (reference sequence). CDR3 coding DNA: TGTGCCAGCAGCTTAACCCCTGACAGGTCCAACGAGCAGTACTTC. Its translation is CASSLTPDRSNEQYF. The full variable domain, in which reference TRBV7-9 and TRBJ2-7 provide the parts outside the CDR3, is DTGVSQNPRHKITKRGQNVTFRCDPISEHNRLYWYRQTLGQGPEFLTYFQNEAQLEKSRLLSDRFSAERPKGSFSTLEIQRTEQGDSAMYLCASSLTPDRSNEQYFGPGTRLTVT.

The chain has TRBV19 and TRBJ1-6; D might be TRBD1 (5 bases). This CDR3 region has 14 residues. The V and J ends lost 5 bases and 9 bases respectively, with 14 bases between them. Germline CDR1 is LNHDA and CDR2 is SQIVND (reference sequence). CDR3 amino acids: CASSAGTGLSPLHF. CDR3 coding DNA: TGTGCCAGTAGTGCCGGGACTGGGCTTTCACCCCTCCACTTT.

The chain uses TRBV5-7 and TRBJ1-2, with a weak D call TRBD1 (5 bases). TRBV5-7 is an ORF; its function is uncertain. CDR3 length: 15 amino acids. V lost 9 bases and J 6 bases, leaving 24 bases between the germline ends. The CDR3 region is CATSGGQGPNNGYTF. CDR3 bases: TGTGCCACCTCCGGAGGGCAGGGACCCAACAATGGCTACACCTTC.

This clone was found a few times. This chain joins TRBV6-6 and TRBJ2-7; 7 bases line up with TRBD1. The CDR3 runs to 12 residues. CDR1 and CDR2 (germline): MNHNY, SVGAGI (reference sequence). V gave up 6 bases and J gave up 3 bases; unmatched junction bases: 2. CDR3 residues: CASRDRIYEQYF. The CDR3 DNA follows: TGTGCCAGCAGGGACAGGATCTACGAGCAGTACTTC.

The chain uses TRBV5-6 and TRBJ1-4, with a possible D match to TRBD1 (6 bases). The germline V gene encodes CDR1 SGHDT and CDR2 YYEEEE. V was shortened by 4 bases and J by 6 bases, with 13 bases between the two germline ends. This CDR3 has 14 residues. CDR3 amino acids: CASSRGAGDEKLFF. CDR3 DNA sequence: TGTGCCAGCAGCCGAGGGGCAGGGGATGAAAAACTGTTTTTT.

This chain connects TRBV5-1 to TRBJ2-5, with a tentative D call TRBD2 (5 bases). V shed 0 bases and J shed 1 base, with 13 bases lying between them. CDR1 SGHRS and CDR2 YFSETQ come from the germline V gene. The CDR3 runs 16 residues. Here the CDR3 DNA reads TGCGCCAGCAGCTTGGCGAGGGCTGGTATCCAAGAGACCCAGTACTTC. Encoded protein: CASSLARAGIQETQYF.

The J gene is TRBJ1-2, the V gene TRBV5-1; D gene ambiguous. V lost 2 bases and J 6 bases, leaving 8 bases between the germline ends. Germline CDR1 reads SGHRS; CDR2 reads YFSETQ. The CDR3 extends over 12 amino acids. CDR3 bases: TGCGCCAGCAGCTTTACTACGGATGGCTACACCTTC. It translates to CASSFTTDGYTF. Looking up the rest from reference TRBV5-1 and TRBJ1-2 gives the full variable domain: KAGVTQTPRYLIKTRGQQVTLSCSPISGHRSVSWYQQTPGQGLQFLFEYFSETQRNKGNFPGRFSGRQFSNSRSEMNVSTLELGDSALYLCASSFTTDGYTFGSGTRLTVV.

The rearrangement links TRBV20-1 to TRBJ2-1, with unresolved D. Germline V lookup: CDR1 DFQATT, CDR2 SNEGSKA (reference sequence). V lost 7 bases and J lost 8, with 12 bases in between. The CDR3 length is 11 residues. The CDR3 nucleotides are TGCAGTGTTTCCCCAGACGATGAGCAGTTCTTC. Its translation is CSVSPDDEQFF.

In its sample, this clone was seen a few times. This chain connects TRBV7-2 to TRBJ1-4; no clear D. V lost 5 bases and J 8 bases, leaving 9 bases between the germline ends. Germline V gene data show CDR1 as SGHTA and CDR2 as FQGNSA. The CDR3 is made up of 12 amino acids. The CDR3 DNA reads as TGTGCCAGCAGCCCCGGAAAGGAAAAACTGTTTTTT. Translated, it gives CASSPGKEKLFF.

This clone was picked up a small number of times. This chain links TRBV29-1 with TRBJ2-6; no clear D. Deletions cut 5 bases from V and 0 bases from J, with 8 bases between. Germline-derived CDR1 and CDR2 are SQVTM and ANQGSEA. The CDR3 is 14 amino acids. The CDR3 region is CSVSTDSGANVLTF. CDR3 nucleotides: TGCAGCGTTTCAACTGACTCTGGGGCCAACGTCCTGACTTTC.

V and J are TRBV11-1 and TRBJ1-2; 8 bases align to TRBD1. V dropped 5 bases and J dropped 5; count of bases not matched to a gene: 10. This CDR3 spans 15 amino acids. Per the germline V gene, CDR1 is SGHAT and CDR2 is FQDESV (reference sequence). The CDR3 DNA follows: TGTGCCAGCAGCGAACAAAGGACAGGGAGATATGGCTACACCTTC. This sequence encodes CASSEQRTGRYGYTF.

This chain joins TRBV29-1 and TRBJ1-2; D is unresolved. The germline V and J ends were trimmed by 3 bases and 6 bases, with 11 bases remaining between them. The CDR3 extends over 12 amino acids. Germline CDR1 is SQVTM and CDR2 is ANQGSEA. CDR3 sequence: CSVERGLNGYTF. The CDR3, as DNA: TGCAGCGTTGAGCGGGGTCTTAATGGCTACACCTTC.

CDR3 sequence: CASSVGGDGYTF. The CDR3 bases are TGTGCCAGCAGCGTAGGCGGGGATGGCTACACCTTC. This rearrangement joins TRBV9 to TRBJ1-2; no reliable D call. Germline-derived CDR1 and CDR2 are SGDLS and YYNGEE. This CDR3 spans 12 amino acids. The germline V and J ends were trimmed by 0 bases and 6 bases, with 6 bases remaining between them.

The chain employs TRBV5-1 and TRBJ1-1; D possibly corresponds to TRBD1 (5 bases). V lost 4 bases and J lost 0, with 13 bases in between. This CDR3 is built from 15 residues. Germline CDR1 reads SGHRS; CDR2 reads YFSETQ. The CDR3 DNA is TGCGCCAGCAGCCCCTCCGGGACGGTGAACACTGAAGCTTTCTTT. Amino acid sequence: CASSPSGTVNTEAFF.

This chain links TRBV30 with TRBJ2-2; 7 bases match TRBD2. CDR1 is GTSNPN, CDR2 SVGIG, per germline (reference sequence). V gave up 2 bases and J gave up 5 bases; unmatched junction bases: 2. CDR3 length: 13 amino acids. The CDR3 DNA follows: TGTGCCTGGAGTAGCGGGATGACCGGGGAGCTGTTTTTT. Its protein is CAWSSGMTGELFF.

The chain joins TRBV29-1 to TRBJ1-5, with 10 nucleotides matching TRBD1. V lost 4 bases and J lost 5; bases outside the gene matches: 5. This CDR3 region has 14 residues. CDR1 SQVTM and CDR2 ANQGSEA come from the germline V gene. CDR3 region: CSVAATGGDQPQHF. Written as DNA, the CDR3 is TGCAGCGTTGCGGCGACAGGGGGCGATCAGCCCCAGCATTTT. Using reference TRBV29-1 and TRBJ1-5 for the parts outside the CDR3, the full variable domain is SAVISQKPSRDICQRGTSLTIQCQVDSQVTMMFWYRQQPGQSLTLIATANQGSEATYESGFVIDKFPISRPNLTFSTLTVSNMSPEDSSIYLCSVAATGGDQPQHFGDGTRLSIL.

This chain links TRBV29-1 with TRBJ1-1; TRBD1 might be the D (6 bases). The V end lost 4 bases, the J end lost 5 bases, and 23 bases lay between the germline ends. The CDR3 covers 16 residues. Germline values: CDR1 SQVTM, CDR2 ANQGSEA. For the CDR3, the DNA is TGCAGCGTTGTGCCCGCTCCGGGGGCGGAGGGGACTGAAGCTTTCTTT. It encodes CSVVPAPGAEGTEAFF.

The V call is TRBV4-1, the J call TRBJ1-1; D is possibly TRBD1 (5 bases). The germline CDR1 and CDR2 sequences are MGHRA and YSYEKL. The CDR3 totals 14 residues. The V end lost 0 bases, the J end lost 3 bases, and 8 bases lay between the germline ends. The CDR3 loop reads CASSQDPGDTEAFF. CDR3 DNA: TGCGCCAGCAGCCAAGATCCGGGGGACACTGAAGCTTTCTTT.

The rearrangement links TRBV2 to TRBJ1-4; D remains ambiguous. V was trimmed by 3 bases and J by 0 bases, leaving 8 bases between them. The CDR3 totals 15 residues. The germline V gene has CDR1 SNHLY and CDR2 FYNNEI. The CDR3 reads CASSEFTPTNEKLFF. In nucleotides, the CDR3 is TGTGCCAGCAGTGAGTTTACTCCAACTAATGAAAAACTGTTTTTT. The full variable domain, with the rest looked up from reference TRBV2 and TRBJ1-4, is EPEVTQTPSHQVTQMGQEVILRCVPISNHLYFYWYRQILGQKVEFLVSFYNNEISEKSEIFDDQFSVERPDGSNFTLKIRSTKLEDSAMYFCASSEFTPTNEKLFFGSGTQLSVL.

The chain carries TRBV29-1 and TRBJ2-7, with 9 bases lining up with TRBD1. CDR1 and CDR2 from the germline V gene are SQVTM and ANQGSEA. V was clipped by 5 bases and J by 3 bases; unmatched bases: 8. The CDR3 length is 14 residues. CDR3 sequence: CSVQGPGQGYEQYF. The CDR3, as DNA: TGCAGCGTTCAAGGACCGGGACAGGGCTACGAGCAGTACTTC.

The chain employs TRBV5-1 and TRBJ2-7, with 13 bases aligning to TRBD2. The V gene end was trimmed by 3 bases and the J gene end by 0 bases; junction bases not matched to a gene: 6. The CDR3 has 17 residues. CDR1 and CDR2 from the germline V gene are SGHRS and YFSETQ. Here the CDR3 reads CASSWGLAGSRSYEQYF. Here the CDR3 DNA reads TGCGCCAGCAGCTGGGGACTAGCGGGGAGCCGCTCCTACGAGCAGTACTTC. The full variable domain, completed using reference TRBV5-1 and TRBJ2-7, is KAGVTQTPRYLIKTRGQQVTLSCSPISGHRSVSWYQQTPGQGLQFLFEYFSETQRNKGNFPGRFSGRQFSNSRSEMNVSTLELGDSALYLCASSWGLAGSRSYEQYFGPGTRLTVT.

CDR3 region: CASSADRLNIQYF. CDR3 sequence (DNA): TGTGCCAGCAGCGCCGACAGGTTAAACATTCAGTACTTC. This chain joins TRBV11-2 and TRBJ2-4; a weak D match, TRBD1 (6 bases). Germline assignment: CDR1 SGHAT and CDR2 FQNNGV. The CDR3 has 13 residues. V dropped 5 bases and J dropped 6 bases, with 11 bases sitting between them.

The CDR3: CSVVLEGADTQYF. CDR3 nucleotides: TGCAGCGTTGTACTCGAGGGGGCAGATACGCAGTATTTT. The chain has TRBV29-1 and TRBJ2-3; tentative D call: TRBD1 (6 bases). V was shortened by 4 bases and J by 4 bases, with 12 bases between the two germline ends. The CDR3 sequence is 13 residues long. The germline CDR1 and CDR2 sequences are SQVTM and ANQGSEA.

This clone was counted only a few times. This chain links TRBV30 with TRBJ1-2, with 11 bases identical to TRBD1. Germline CDR1 and CDR2: GTSNPN and SVGIG (reference sequence). This CDR3 comprises 14 residues. V trimming: 3 bases; J trimming: 7 bases; junction bases outside the gene matches: 7. The CDR3 sequence: CAWSGTGGLSGYTF. In nucleotides, the CDR3 is TGTGCCTGGAGCGGGACAGGGGGTCTTTCTGGCTACACCTTC.